One TCR beta chain is described in this entry. The target of this receptor is not known. No qualities accompany the bases; no much larger clone lies one base away. The first patient joined ICON in the first half of 2016, and enrollment wrapped up when the last patient was enrolled in late 2018. In a subcohort of about 76 patients, fresh tumor and matched uninvolved tissue were collected for in-depth immune analyses, with TCR sequencing among those analyses. DNA isolated from bulk tissue, without cell sorting, was used for TCR sequencing. The trim is 0 bases for V and 0 bases for J, with a gap of 9 bases between the germline ends. The CDR3 measures 14 amino acids from cysteine to phenylalanine. Only the CDR3 DNA is retained, 42 bases long and in frame from the first base. From the germline V gene (reference sequence), CDR1 is GTSNPN and CDR2 is SVGIG. The T-cell fraction in tumor and uninvolved lung tissue was obtained from TCR sequencing using the immunoSEQ assay. The authors processed their data as follows. For survival analysis, patients were split into high (upper tertile) and low (lower two tertiles) T-cell fraction groups and compared by log-rank test. Paired tumor versus uninvolved lung differences in T-cell fraction were tested with a signed-rank test. What TCRdb holds here is the immuneACCESS table cut down to in-frame rearrangements. Part of the clones is not present; checked against another copy, under half of the missing clones reflect an unresolved V gene, and the others are unexplained. The V and J calls and the clone size are those of that table, but D and trimming were determined from the DNA. For this sample there are some 8,000 clones; over 70% appear just once. The ten largest clones add up to roughly an eighth of the sample.

The source of the sample is a study of tumor-infiltrating lymphocytes in localized non-small cell lung cancer (dated by TCRdb to the early 2020s). With respect to the entire study: Patients whose samples were collected after neoadjuvant chemotherapy, as well as both smokers and never-smokers and several histologies, were included in the cohort. Each patient provided resected tumor tissue plus uninvolved lung tissue from the same patient, with the uninvolved lung tissue described as non-adjacent to the tumor. Alongside flow cytometry, multiplex immunofluorescence, RNA-seq, exome sequencing and proteomics, TCR sequencing was applied to the same patients as one of several integrated assays. For 45 to 70 patients, immunoSEQ T-cell fraction was compared between paired tumor and uninvolved lung. In total, the ICON cohort consisted of some 160 surgical patients with localized non-small cell lung cancer who had their tumors resected. Results and caveats for the whole study, not just this receptor: In line with immunofluorescence CD3 counts, TCRbeta sequencing supported higher T cell infiltration in tumors compared with uninvolved lung tissue. Different pieces of the same tissue were used for different assays, so technical variation could not be separated from intratumor heterogeneity. Assay coverage differed among patients according to how much tissue was available, so only a subset of the cohort had TCR sequencing. The TCR-derived T-cell fraction showed no difference between the flow cytometry-defined immunotypes IM1 (good prognosis) and IM2 (poor prognosis).

The sequence links TRBV30 to TRBJ2-7, with the D gene possibly TRBD1 or TRBD2, each one fitting 5 bases. This TCR was recovered from a human donor with non-small cell lung cancer. The sample taken for sequencing was uninvolved lung tissue not adjacent to the tumor. The DNA sequence follows: TGTGCCTGGAGTGTACCGGGACGCTCCTACGAGCAGTACTTC. Its translation reads: CAWSVPGRSYEQYF.